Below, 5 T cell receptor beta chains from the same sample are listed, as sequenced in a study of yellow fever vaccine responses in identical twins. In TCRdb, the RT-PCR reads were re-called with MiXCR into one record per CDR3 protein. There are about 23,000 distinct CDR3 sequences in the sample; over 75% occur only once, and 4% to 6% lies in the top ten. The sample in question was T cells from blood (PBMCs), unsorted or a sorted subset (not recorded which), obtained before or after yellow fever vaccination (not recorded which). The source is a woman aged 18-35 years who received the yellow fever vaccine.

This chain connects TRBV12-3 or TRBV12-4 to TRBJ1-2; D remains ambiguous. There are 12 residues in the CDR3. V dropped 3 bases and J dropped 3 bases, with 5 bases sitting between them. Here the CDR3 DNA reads TGTGCCAGCAGTTTGGCCCACTATGGCTACACCTTC. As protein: CASSLAHYGYTF.

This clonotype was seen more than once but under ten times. Written as DNA, the CDR3 is TGTGCCAGCAGCTTAGCGGGGTCCTACAATGAGCAGTTCTTC. It yields the protein CASSLAGSYNEQFF. V is TRBV7-9 and J is TRBJ2-1; no definite D call. V was trimmed by 0 bases and J by 1 base, leaving 4 bases between them. The CDR3 extends over 14 amino acids. Germline V lookup: CDR1 SEHNR, CDR2 FQNEAQ (reference sequence).

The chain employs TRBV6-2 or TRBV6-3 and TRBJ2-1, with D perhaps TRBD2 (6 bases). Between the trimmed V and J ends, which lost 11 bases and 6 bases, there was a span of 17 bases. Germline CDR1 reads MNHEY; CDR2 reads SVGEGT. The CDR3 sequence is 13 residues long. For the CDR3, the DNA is TGTGCCGTGACTGTCCGGAGGGCCAATGAGCAGTTCTTC. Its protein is CAVTVRRANEQFF.

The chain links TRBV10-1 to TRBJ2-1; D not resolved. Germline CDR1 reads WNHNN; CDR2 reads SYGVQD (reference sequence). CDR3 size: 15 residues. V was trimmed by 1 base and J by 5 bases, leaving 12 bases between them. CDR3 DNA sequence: TGCGCCAGCAGTGAGTGGTCTACCTCTGACAATGAGCAGTTCTTC. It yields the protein CASSEWSTSDNEQFF.

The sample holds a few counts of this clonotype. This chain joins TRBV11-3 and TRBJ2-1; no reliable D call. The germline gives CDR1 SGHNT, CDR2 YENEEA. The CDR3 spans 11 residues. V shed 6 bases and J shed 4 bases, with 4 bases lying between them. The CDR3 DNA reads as TGTGCCAGCAGGGGTTACAATGAGCAGTTCTTC. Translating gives CASRGYNEQFF.